This entry concerns a single TCR beta chain. This CDR3 region has 13 residues. Trimming left V 3 bases short and J 7 bases short, with 12 bases between. Germline V gives CDR1 KGHSH, CDR2 LQKENI. This specimen comes from a study of OX40 agonist ivuxolimab in advanced cancers. Profiling relied on immunoSEQ multiplex PCR, and the TCRdb table lists in-frame clones only, not all of them. This sample carries 45,000 to 55,000 clones, over 80% of them seen once, and the ten largest clones take 1.2%. V and J are TRBV18 and TRBJ1-2, with a tentative D call TRBD1 (6 bases). This sequence originates from an adult with an advanced solid tumor such as melanoma, head and neck, liver or kidney cancer. The specimen comprised CD4+ or CD8+ T cells sorted from blood, sampled in a trial of the OX40 agonist ivuxolimab. The CDR3, as DNA: TGTGCCAGCTCACCGTCAGGGGCAGCTGGCTACACCTTC. It specifies CASSPSGAAGYTF.